This TCR beta chain is from a study of T cell repertoires in cytomegalovirus infection. Whole-study context: CMV epitopes used comprised recently identified HLA-C-restricted ones and well-studied HLA-B-restricted ones. In public TCR beta signatures, there were indications of both CMV infection and matching HLA type. The study, taken as a whole, reports: Summed public TCR beta family frequency identified CMV carriers bearing the relevant HLA. CMV-specific TCR beta clonotypes restricted by HLA-C were the ones dominating the ex vivo response.

From the reads, TCRdb called clonotypes with MiXCR, one entry per CDR3 protein. The table includes 600,000 to 700,000 distinct CDR3 sequences, roughly a third detected once. This clonotype has a count of ten or more. Its antigen is undetermined. The CDR3 covers 14 residues. The V and J ends lost 5 bases and 1 base respectively, with 10 bases between them. The germline V gene has CDR1 SGHTA and CDR2 FQGNSA. The material sequenced was cultured PBMCs, taken from culture after CMV antigen stimulation. The chain employs TRBV7-2 and TRBJ2-3; D not certain. The sequence came from a human donor in good health (CMV status not recorded). Some clones in this sample may be carry-over from other donors' samples. The CDR3 reads CASSRRIGTDTQYF. Written as DNA, the CDR3 is TGTGCCAGCAGCAGAAGGATCGGCACAGATACGCAGTATTTT.